The T cell receptor (beta chain) under discussion was sequenced for a study of beta chain features in type 1 diabetes. Whole-study results and caveats: TCRB CDR3s were moderately but significantly shorter in Type 1 diabetes patients in all four CD4+ subsets.

Isolated RNA was reverse transcribed in full, so expressed TCRB transcripts were sequenced. Sequencing was performed with immunoSEQ multiplex PCR; in TCRdb, only in-frame clones are kept and a portion is missing. The top ten hold around 0.018% of the sample, which has fewer than 300,000 clones, approximately 10% seen once. J was trimmed by 13 bases and V by 2 bases; bases with no gene match: 14. From germline, CDR1 is KGHSH and CDR2 LQKENI. The CDR3 loop spans 17 amino acids. This clone has more than one count but fewer than ten. The antigen remains undetermined. The chain employs TRBV18 and TRBJ2-3; 14 nucleotides match TRBD2. Sequencing was carried out using naive CD4+ T cells from blood. This receptor was taken from a young man with type 1 diabetes. As DNA, the CDR3 is TGTGCCAGCTCACCAACGAGGACTAGCGGGGGGCCTTCTGGGGAGTATTTT. Translated: CASSPTRTSGGPSGEYF.